The 22 T cell receptor beta chains below were found in one sample sequenced in a study of Ad26.COV2.S vaccination and SARS-CoV-2 variants. Described treatment: some 19 received Ad26.COV2.S at low or high dose, single or two shots; 5 received placebo; per-sample allocation not given. Sampling occurred on day 63 after the first vaccine or placebo injection. Assay: immunoSEQ multiplex PCR; the TCRdb copy retains only in-frame clones and omits some. Among hundreds of thousands of clones listed, around 87% were seen once. The sequenced sample was peripheral blood, obtained in a trial of Ad26.COV2.S vaccine versus placebo. The receptors were gathered from a person aged 18-60 years who received the Ad26.COV2.S COVID-19 vaccine or a placebo.

This clone was recorded once. This chain connects TRBV2 to TRBJ2-3; D may be TRBD1 (6 bases). This CDR3 has 14 residues. Germline CDR1 and CDR2: SNHLY and FYNNEI. V was shortened by 5 bases and J by 6 bases, with 15 bases between the two germline ends. This CDR3 reads CASSWDTPTDTQYF. CDR3 nucleotide sequence: TGTGCCAGCAGTTGGGACACCCCCACGGATACGCAGTATTTT.

This clone was counted only a few times. CDR3 in amino acids: CASREVGAGQPQHF. DNA for the CDR3: TGTGCCAGCAGGGAGGTCGGGGCAGGACAGCCCCAGCATTTT. This rearrangement joins TRBV2 to TRBJ1-5, with a weak D call TRBD1 (5 bases). The ends were cut back, 6 bases at V and 7 bases at J, with 16 bases in the middle. CDR3 length: 14 residues. The germline CDR1 and CDR2 sequences are SNHLY and FYNNEI.

Comments on this clone: Other DNA sequences of this sample code for an identical CDR3. This chain uses TRBV29-1 with TRBJ2-3; 7 bases fit TRBD1. The CDR3 length is 12 residues. J was trimmed by 5 bases and V by 4 bases; bases with no gene match: 3. CDR1 and CDR2 (germline): SQVTM, ANQGSEA. CDR3 region: CSVGQGVDTQYF. CDR3 DNA: TGCAGCGTTGGGCAGGGGGTAGATACGCAGTATTTT.

This chain links TRBV19 with TRBJ1-4; no firm D call. V was pared by 7 bases and J by 1 base, with 16 bases between. Germline V gene lookup returns CDR1 LNHDA and CDR2 SQIVND (reference sequence). The CDR3 spans 16 residues. The CDR3 protein is CASTKGQAQTNEKLFF. The CDR3, as DNA: TGTGCCAGTACGAAGGGTCAGGCCCAAACTAATGAAAAACTGTTTTTT.

This clone was seen a single time. The V and J genes are TRBV6-5 and TRBJ1-6; TRBD1 is a possible D gene (6 bases). Looked up from germline, CDR1 is MNHEY and CDR2 is SVGAGI. V was trimmed by 2 bases and J by 7 bases, leaving 9 bases between them. The length of the CDR3 is 14 residues. CDR3 sequence: CASSYGQINSPLHF. Written as DNA, the CDR3 is TGTGCCAGCAGTTACGGACAGATCAATTCACCCCTCCACTTT.

The rearrangement links TRBV6-5 to TRBJ2-3; 8 bases line up with TRBD2. Germline V lookup: CDR1 MNHEY, CDR2 SVGAGI. This CDR3 has 15 residues. V dropped 2 bases and J dropped 1; count of bases not matched to a gene: 2. The DNA of the CDR3 is TGTGCCAGCAGTTACGCTAGCGGGCGCACAGATACGCAGTATTTT. It is translated as CASSYASGRTDTQYF.

This chain uses TRBV7-2 with TRBJ2-5, with D tentatively TRBD2 (6 bases). The germline CDR1 and CDR2 sequences are SGHTA and FQGNSA. This CDR3 has 16 residues. Trimming cost V 2 bases and J 5 bases, with 18 bases left between them. CDR3 in amino acids: CASSLLTGVRRETQYF. The CDR3 coding sequence is TGTGCCAGCAGCTTATTAACGGGAGTACGGAGGGAGACCCAGTACTTC.

V is TRBV3-1 (or the pseudogene TRBV3-2) and J is TRBJ2-1; a weak D match, TRBD2 (7 bases). The germline gives CDR1 LGHDT, CDR2 YNNKEL (reference sequence). CDR3 size: 12 residues. The V end was cut by 4 bases, the J end by 10 bases, with 11 bases between. Here the CDR3 DNA reads TGTGCCAGCAGCCTACGGGGGGCAGAGCAGTTCTTC. Encoded protein: CASSLRGAEQFF.

The chain couples TRBV27 to TRBJ1-2; D not resolved. V shed 1 base and J shed 6 bases, with 9 bases lying between them. This CDR3 region has 13 residues. The germline gives CDR1 MNHEY, CDR2 SMNVEV (reference sequence). The CDR3 sequence: CASSLYPQDGYTF. Here the CDR3 DNA reads TGTGCCAGCAGTTTATACCCGCAGGATGGCTACACCTTC.

In this sample, this clone turned up a few times. The chain employs TRBV6-1 and TRBJ1-5; 8 bases are a match to TRBD1. Unmatched junction bases numbered 16, after V lost 1 base and J lost 2 bases. The CDR3 length is 20 residues. Per germline, CDR1 MNHNS and CDR2 SASEGT. The CDR3, as DNA: TGTGCCAGCAGTGAAGATCTTTGGGCAGGGGGCGGTGGAGGCAATCAGCCCCAGCATTTT. Translation gives CASSEDLWAGGGGGNQPQHF.

The chain links TRBV5-5 to TRBJ1-2; no clear D. CDR1 SGHKS and CDR2 YYEKEE come from the germline V gene (reference sequence). The CDR3 extends over 14 amino acids. Between the trimmed V and J ends, which lost 0 bases and 3 bases, there was a span of 9 bases. CDR3 sequence reads: CASSLGGRDYGYTF. DNA for the CDR3: TGTGCCAGCAGCTTGGGTGGCAGAGACTATGGCTACACCTTC.

CDR3 bases: TGTGCCAGCTCACCGGGTGCAGGAGATAGAGAAGCTTTCTTT. Its protein is CASSPGAGDREAFF. V is TRBV18 and J is TRBJ1-1; D is unclear. V dropped 3 bases and J dropped 8 bases, with 16 bases sitting between them. Germline V gene data show CDR1 as KGHSH and CDR2 as LQKENI. The CDR3 totals 14 residues.

The genes are TRBV19 and TRBJ2-7, with 7 positions matching TRBD2. Trimming cost V 3 bases and J 3 bases; bases outside gene matches: 8. CDR1 is LNHDA and CDR2 is SQIVND in the germline V gene (reference sequence). The CDR3 length is 15 residues. This CDR3 reads CASSIQAGPNYEQYF. The DNA of the CDR3 is TGTGCCAGTAGTATCCAAGCGGGACCAAACTACGAGCAGTACTTC. Variable domain in full (rest from reference TRBV19 and TRBJ2-7): DGGITQSPKYLFRKEGQNVTLSCEQNLNHDAMYWYRQDPGQGLRLIYYSQIVNDFQKGDIAEGYSVSREKKESFPLTVTSAQKNPTAFYLCASSIQAGPNYEQYFGPGTRLTVT.

The V gene is TRBV5-1, the J gene TRBJ2-1; 11 nucleotides line up with TRBD2. The CDR3 spans 14 residues. Trimming at V came to 3 bases and at J to 9 bases, leaving 5 bases not matched to a gene. In germline, CDR1 is SGHRS, CDR2 YFSETQ. This CDR3 is CASSSRTSGSEQFF. CDR3 DNA sequence: TGCGCCAGCAGCTCGAGGACTAGCGGGTCTGAGCAGTTCTTC. Full variable domain (remainder filled in from reference TRBV5-1 and TRBJ2-1): KAGVTQTPRYLIKTRGQQVTLSCSPISGHRSVSWYQQTPGQGLQFLFEYFSETQRNKGNFPGRFSGRQFSNSRSEMNVSTLELGDSALYLCASSSRTSGSEQFFGPGTRLTVL.

In this sample, this clone turned up a few times. This chain connects TRBV12-5 to TRBJ1-2; TRBD1 might be the D (6 bases). V was pared by 7 bases and J by 4 bases, with 13 bases between. CDR3 length equals 13 residues. Germline V gene sequence: CDR1 LGHNT, CDR2 FRNRAP. CDR3 region: CASARQDVYGYTF. In nucleotides, the CDR3 is TGTGCTAGTGCCCGACAGGATGTCTATGGCTACACCTTC. The variable domain in full, completed from reference TRBV12-5 and TRBJ1-2, reads DARVTQTPRHKVTEMGQEVTMRCQPILGHNTVFWYRQTMMQGLELLAYFRNRAPLDDSGMPKDRFSAEMPDATLATLKIQPSEPRDSAVYFCASARQDVYGYTFGSGTRLTVV.

The gene calls are TRBV12-5 and TRBJ1-3; D might be TRBD1 (6 bases). The CDR3 contains 14 residues. The V end lost 7 bases, the J end lost 1 base, and 11 bases lay between the germline ends. Germline V gives CDR1 LGHNT, CDR2 FRNRAP. The CDR3 region is CASALDSSGNTIYF. The DNA for the CDR3 is TGTGCTAGTGCCCTGGACAGTTCTGGAAACACCATATATTTT.

V and J are TRBV7-2 and TRBJ2-3, with a possible D match to TRBD2 (6 bases). Trimming took off 5 bases at V and 2 bases at J, with 11 bases between the two ends. There are 14 residues in the CDR3. Germline loops: CDR1 SGHTA, CDR2 FQGNSA. CDR3 nucleotide sequence: TGTGCCAGCAGCCCCCGGGGGACCACAGATACGCAGTATTTT. Its translation is CASSPRGTTDTQYF.

The V and J genes are TRBV5-1 and TRBJ2-3, with 12 bases fitting TRBD2. Trimming cost V 4 bases and J 0 bases; bases outside gene matches: 9. The CDR3 totals 18 residues. In germline, CDR1 is SGHRS, CDR2 YFSETQ. The CDR3 nucleotides are TGCGCCAGCAGCGCCGCCGGGACTAGCGGGTTAAGCACAGATACGCAGTATTTT. Translating gives CASSAAGTSGLSTDTQYF.

The chain recombines TRBV19 with TRBJ1-3; D is perhaps TRBD1 (6 bases). The CDR3 extends over 15 amino acids. Trimming removed 3 bases at V and 2 bases at J, with 11 bases between. Looked up from germline, CDR1 is LNHDA and CDR2 is SQIVND (reference sequence). The CDR3 sequence: CASSMGTGTGNTIYF. In nucleotides, the CDR3 is TGTGCCAGTAGTATGGGTACAGGGACTGGAAACACCATATATTTT.

The chain has TRBV5-4 and TRBJ1-1, with D possibly matching TRBD1 (6 bases). This CDR3 contains 15 residues. V was shortened by 4 bases and J by 4 bases, with 17 bases between the two germline ends. Germline lookup yields CDR1 SGHNT and CDR2 YYREEE (reference sequence). CDR3 region: CASSPRGGPGTEAFF. CDR3 DNA: TGTGCCAGCAGCCCGCGGGGGGGGCCGGGCACTGAAGCTTTCTTT.

This rearrangement joins TRBV18 to TRBJ2-5; 12 nucleotides match TRBD2. The V gene end was trimmed by 0 bases and the J gene end by 2 bases; junction bases not matched to a gene: 4. The CDR3 spans 17 residues. The germline V gene encodes CDR1 KGHSH and CDR2 LQKENI. The CDR3: CASSPPTGLAGQETQYF. CDR3 DNA: TGTGCCAGCTCACCACCGACAGGACTAGCGGGGCAAGAGACCCAGTACTTC.

This chain links TRBV5-6 with TRBJ1-5; TRBD1 might be the D (5 bases). Per the germline V gene, CDR1 is SGHDT and CDR2 is YYEEEE. Trimming pared 0 bases from V and 7 bases from J, leaving 14 bases between. CDR3 size: 15 residues. The CDR3 nucleotides are TGTGCCAGCAGCTTGGCCGGGCGAGGGGACCAGCCCCAGCATTTT. Amino acid sequence: CASSLAGRGDQPQHF.